One sample yielded the 21 T cell receptor beta chains listed below, sequenced in a study of T cells in Graves' hyperthyroidism and ophthalmopathy. RNA transcripts yielded amplified TCR beta CDR3 regions. Researchers ran a first-round RT-PCR on the TCR CDR3 using the HTBI primer set. TCRdb redid the calling of the multiplex PCR reads with MiXCR, one entry per CDR3 protein. The data contain some 400,000 distinct CDR3 sequences, approximately 12% of them seen just once; the ten biggest clones take up about 20%. Sequenced sample: blood. All receptors derive from a man younger than 45 with Graves' hyperthyroidism that later progressed to Graves' ophthalmopathy.

This chain links TRBV6-1 with TRBJ2-3; TRBD1 matches at 9 bases. In germline, CDR1 is MNHNS, CDR2 SASEGT. V shed 5 bases and J 2 bases; nucleotides not matched to a gene: 5. The CDR3 is 15 amino acids. CDR3 sequence reads: CASSSGQGLTDTQYF. Written as DNA, the CDR3 is TGTGCCAGCAGTTCGGGACAGGGCCTCACAGATACGCAGTATTTT.

This clonotype has at least ten counts. This chain connects TRBV12-3 or TRBV12-4 to TRBJ1-2; maybe TRBD1 (6 bases). Trimming removed 5 bases from V and 4 bases from J, with 11 bases in between. The CDR3 is 13 amino acids. The CDR3 loop is CASSTGPAYGYTF. The CDR3 DNA reads TGTGCCAGCAGTACAGGGCCGGCCTATGGCTACACCTTC.

The V and J genes are TRBV6-1 and TRBJ2-7; the D gene could be TRBD1 or TRBD2 (5 bases each). The germline V gene has CDR1 MNHNS and CDR2 SASEGT. The CDR3 is 13 residues long. V was cut by 8 bases and J by 0 bases, with 11 bases left in between. In DNA form, the CDR3 reads TGTGCCAGCTACCGGGACGGCTCCTACGAGCAGTACTTC. This codes for CASYRDGSYEQYF.

J is TRBJ2-5 and V is TRBV20-1; 7 bases are shared with TRBD2. CDR1 is DFQATT and CDR2 is SNEGSKA in the germline V gene (reference sequence). The CDR3 contains 13 residues. V shed 6 bases and J 5 bases; nucleotides not matched to a gene: 9. DNA for the CDR3: TGCAGTGCACGGGTAGCGGGTGGGGAGACCCAGTACTTC. Protein product: CSARVAGGETQYF.

This clonotype was seen at least ten times. V gene TRBV20-1 combines with J gene TRBJ2-3; 9 nucleotides align to TRBD2. Germline CDR1 reads DFQATT; CDR2 reads SNEGSKA (reference sequence). J was trimmed by 1 base and V by 6 bases; bases with no gene match: 5. The CDR3 covers 14 residues. The CDR3: CSAKRGVRTDTQYF. The CDR3 nucleotides read TGCAGTGCAAAGCGGGGGGTGCGCACAGATACGCAGTATTTT.

This clonotype was detected a few times. The chain recombines TRBV20-1 with TRBJ1-2; D gene ambiguous. CDR3 length: 10 amino acids. Trimming took 6 bases from V and 8 from J, leaving 10 bases between them. CDR1 is DFQATT, CDR2 SNEGSKA, per germline (reference sequence). CDR3 in amino acids: CSAQRSGYTF. The DNA for the CDR3 is TGCAGTGCCCAAAGGAGCGGCTACACCTTC.

Ten or more counts support this clonotype. The chain links TRBV3-1 to TRBJ1-2; D might be TRBD1 (5 bases). The V end lost 1 base, the J end lost 2 bases, and 11 bases lay between the germline ends. The germline V gene has CDR1 LGHDT and CDR2 YNNKEL (reference sequence). The CDR3 sequence is 15 residues long. CDR3 coding DNA: TGTGCCAGCAGCCAAGCAGGCAGGGTGAACTATGGCTACACCTTC. Protein: CASSQAGRVNYGYTF.

This chain links TRBV4-1 with TRBJ1-5, with D possibly matching TRBD1 (5 bases). Germline-derived CDR1 and CDR2 are MGHRA and YSYEKL. This CDR3 contains 15 residues. V shed 3 bases and J shed 1 base, with 10 bases lying between them. The CDR3 nucleotides are TGCGCCAGCAGCCATCAAAGGGGAAGCAATCAGCCCCAGCATTTT. As protein: CASSHQRGSNQPQHF.

In its sample, this clonotype was seen a few times. This chain joins TRBV14 and TRBJ2-4; TRBD2 might be the D (6 bases). The CDR3 runs to 15 residues. Germline assignment: CDR1 SGHDN and CDR2 FVKESK. The V end lost 0 bases, the J end lost 7 bases, and 13 bases lay between the germline ends. In DNA form, the CDR3 reads TGTGCCAGCAGCCAAGACGGGGGTGGATGGAACATTCAGTACTTC. Its translation: CASSQDGGGWNIQYF.

The CDR3 protein is CASSDNPGGEQYF. CDR3 in DNA: TGTGCCAGCAGTGATAATCCCGGCGGCGAGCAGTACTTC. This chain connects TRBV6-1 to TRBJ2-7; no clear D. The germline V gene has CDR1 MNHNS and CDR2 SASEGT. The CDR3 sequence is 13 residues long. V was shortened by 3 bases and J by 6 bases, with 12 bases between the two germline ends.

On this clonotype itself: This clone may be a read error of a much larger clone one base away. The chain couples TRBV10-2 to TRBJ1-4; D uncertain. This CDR3 is built from 13 residues. The germline V gene has CDR1 WSHSY and CDR2 SAAADI. The CDR3 region has the DNA TGCGCCAGCAGTGATCCGGGCGGCGAAAAACTGGTTTTT. It encodes CASSDPGGEKLVF.

The chain combines TRBV6-7 with TRBJ2-2; 7 nucleotides align to TRBD1. TRBV6-7 is an ORF, and what it does is uncertain. Trimming removed 3 bases from V and 3 bases from J; junction bases left unmatched: 7. The CDR3 sequence is 16 residues long. The CDR3 DNA reads as TGTGCCAGCAGTTATCCACAGGGGTTGTACACCGGGGAGCTGTTTTTT. This sequence encodes CASSYPQGLYTGELFF.

This clonotype was recorded at least ten times. The rearrangement links TRBV11-2 to TRBJ1-6; TRBD1 might be the D (5 bases). Trimming removed 1 base from V and 10 bases from J, with 14 bases in between. CDR3 length: 15 amino acids. From germline, CDR1 is SGHAT and CDR2 FQNNGV. As DNA, the CDR3 is TGTGCCAGCAGCTTAGGGGCGGACACAAGATCACCCCTCCACTTT. This gives the protein CASSLGADTRSPLHF.

This clonotype has ten or more counts. The rearrangement links TRBV2 to TRBJ2-7; D is uncertain. The V and J ends lost 1 base and 0 bases respectively, with 7 bases between them. Germline V gene sequence: CDR1 SNHLY, CDR2 FYNNEI. This CDR3 is 14 amino acids long. CDR3 nucleotides: TGTGCCAGCAGTGAAGTCTCGAGCTCCTACGAGCAGTACTTC. Its protein product is CASSEVSSSYEQYF.

In this sample, this clonotype turned up many times. The chain carries TRBV20-1 and TRBJ1-2, with D perhaps matching TRBD1 (6 bases). CDR3 size: 12 residues. Germline V gene lookup returns CDR1 DFQATT and CDR2 SNEGSKA (reference sequence). The germline V and J ends were trimmed by 1 base and 6 bases, with 9 bases remaining between them. CDR3 protein: CSARVGADGYTF. CDR3 nucleotide sequence: TGCAGTGCTAGAGTGGGGGCCGATGGCTACACCTTC.

This clonotype was counted a few times. The gene calls are TRBV3-1 and TRBJ2-1; 16 bases align to TRBD2. The V gene's germline CDR1 is LGHDT and CDR2 YNNKEL (reference sequence). J lost 8 bases, V lost 2 bases, and 6 bases had no gene match. CDR3 length equals 17 residues. The CDR3 is CASSQPGLAGGQDEQFF. The CDR3 DNA follows: TGTGCCAGCAGCCAACCGGGACTAGCGGGGGGGCAGGATGAGCAGTTCTTC.

This clonotype has ten or more counts. The chain has TRBV20-1 and TRBJ2-7, with 11 bases fitting TRBD2. CDR1 and CDR2 (germline): DFQATT, SNEGSKA (reference sequence). This CDR3 contains 15 residues. V dropped 1 base and J dropped 3; count of bases not matched to a gene: 5. The DNA for the CDR3 is TGCAGTGCTAGAGGGACTAGCGGGTCAATCTACGAGCAGTACTTC. Translating it yields CSARGTSGSIYEQYF.

This chain links TRBV5-1 with TRBJ1-4, with D maybe TRBD1 (6 bases). CDR1 and CDR2 from the germline V gene are SGHRS and YFSETQ. Between the trimmed V and J ends, which lost 0 bases and 6 bases, there was a span of 15 bases. This CDR3 comprises 16 residues. CDR3 sequence (DNA): TGCGCCAGCAGCTTGGCCGGGGGGGCAATCCATGAAAAACTGTTTTTT. As protein: CASSLAGGAIHEKLFF.

CDR3 protein: CASSWPGQGDTQYF. The DNA for the CDR3 is TGCGCCAGCAGCTGGCCGGGACAGGGAGATACGCAGTATTTT. V and J are TRBV4-1 and TRBJ2-3; TRBD1 aligns across 9 bases. This CDR3 has 14 residues. V dropped 5 bases and J dropped 5; count of bases not matched to a gene: 5. Germline lookup yields CDR1 MGHRA and CDR2 YSYEKL.

This clonotype was picked up a small number of times. V and J are TRBV30 and TRBJ1-3; D unclear. Trimming cost V 1 base and J 3 bases, with 10 bases left between them. The CDR3 runs 14 residues. Germline V gives CDR1 GTSNPN, CDR2 SVGIG (reference sequence). The CDR3 reads CAWSARLGGNTIYF. The DNA for the CDR3 is TGTGCCTGGAGTGCAAGGCTAGGTGGAAACACCATATATTTT.

This clonotype was observed a handful of times. The rearrangement joins TRBV28 to TRBJ2-7, with D maybe TRBD1 (5 bases). Trimming removed 2 bases from V and 5 bases from J, with 7 bases in between. This CDR3 has 12 amino acids. Germline-derived CDR1 and CDR2 are MDHEN and SYDVKM. Here the CDR3 DNA reads TGTGCCAGCAGTTTAGACAGCCACGAGCAGTACTTC. It specifies CASSLDSHEQYF.